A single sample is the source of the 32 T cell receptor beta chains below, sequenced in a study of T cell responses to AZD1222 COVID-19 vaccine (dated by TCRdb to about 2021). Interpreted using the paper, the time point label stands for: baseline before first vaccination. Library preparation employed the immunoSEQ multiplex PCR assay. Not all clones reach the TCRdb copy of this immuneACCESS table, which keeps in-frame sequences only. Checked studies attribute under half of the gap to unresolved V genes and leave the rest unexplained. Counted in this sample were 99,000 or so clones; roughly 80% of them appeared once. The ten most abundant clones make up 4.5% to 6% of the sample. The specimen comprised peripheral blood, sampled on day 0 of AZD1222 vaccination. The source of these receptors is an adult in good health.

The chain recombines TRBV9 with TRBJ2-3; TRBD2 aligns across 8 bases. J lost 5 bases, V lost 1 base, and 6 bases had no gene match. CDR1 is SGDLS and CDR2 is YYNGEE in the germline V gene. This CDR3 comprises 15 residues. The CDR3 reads CASSVSGRGGDTQYF. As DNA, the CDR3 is TGTGCCAGCAGCGTATCAGGACGGGGGGGAGATACGCAGTATTTT.

The CDR3 protein is CASSRGSLPEQFF. In DNA form, the CDR3 reads TGTGCCAGCAGCCGTGGGTCCCTCCCGGAGCAGTTCTTC. The rearrangement joins TRBV7-2 to TRBJ2-1, with D uncertain. CDR1 and CDR2 from the germline V gene are SGHTA and FQGNSA. The CDR3 length is 13 residues. V gave up 5 bases and J gave up 10 bases, with 15 bases separating them.

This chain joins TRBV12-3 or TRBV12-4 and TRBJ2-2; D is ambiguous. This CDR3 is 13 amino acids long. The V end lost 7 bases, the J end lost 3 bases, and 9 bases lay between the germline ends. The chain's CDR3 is CASMQDHTGELFF. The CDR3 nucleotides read TGTGCCAGCATGCAAGACCACACCGGGGAGCTGTTTTTT.

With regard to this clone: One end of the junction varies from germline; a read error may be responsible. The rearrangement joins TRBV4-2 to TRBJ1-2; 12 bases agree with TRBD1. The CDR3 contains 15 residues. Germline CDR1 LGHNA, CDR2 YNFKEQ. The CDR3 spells CASSQEGTGGGGYTF. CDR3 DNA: TGTGCCAGCAGTCAAGAGGGGACAGGGGGCGGAGGCTACACCTTC.

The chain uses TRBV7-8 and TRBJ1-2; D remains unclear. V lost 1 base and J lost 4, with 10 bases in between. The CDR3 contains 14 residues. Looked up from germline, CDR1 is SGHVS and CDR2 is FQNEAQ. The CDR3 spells CASSLGHKGYGYTF. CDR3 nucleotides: TGTGCCAGCAGCTTAGGGCATAAGGGCTATGGCTACACCTTC. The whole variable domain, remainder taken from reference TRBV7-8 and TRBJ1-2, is GAGVSQSPRYKVAKRGQDVALRCDPISGHVSLFWYQQALGQGPEFLTYFQNEAQLDKSGLPSDRFFAERPEGSVSTLKIQRTQQEDSAVYLCASSLGHKGYGYTFGSGTRLTVV.

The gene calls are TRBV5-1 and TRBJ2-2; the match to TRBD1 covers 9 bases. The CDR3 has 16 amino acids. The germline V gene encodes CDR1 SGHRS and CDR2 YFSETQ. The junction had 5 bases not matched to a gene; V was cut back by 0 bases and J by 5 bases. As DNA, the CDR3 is TGCGCCAGCAGCTTGGCCGGGACAGGGTCAACCGGGGAGCTGTTTTTT. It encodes CASSLAGTGSTGELFF.

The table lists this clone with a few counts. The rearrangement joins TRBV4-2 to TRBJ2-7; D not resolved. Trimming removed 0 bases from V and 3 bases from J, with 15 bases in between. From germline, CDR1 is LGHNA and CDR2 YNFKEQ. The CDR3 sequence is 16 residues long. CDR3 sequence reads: CASSQDPSVLLYEQYF. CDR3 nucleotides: TGTGCCAGCAGCCAAGATCCCAGCGTACTCCTCTACGAGCAGTACTTC.

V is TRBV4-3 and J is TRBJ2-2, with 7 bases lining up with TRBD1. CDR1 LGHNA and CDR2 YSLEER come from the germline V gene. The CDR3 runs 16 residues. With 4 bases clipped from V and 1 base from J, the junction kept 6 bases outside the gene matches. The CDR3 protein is CASSRTTGWNTGELFF. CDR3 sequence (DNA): TGCGCCAGCAGCCGTACGACAGGGTGGAACACCGGGGAGCTGTTTTTT.

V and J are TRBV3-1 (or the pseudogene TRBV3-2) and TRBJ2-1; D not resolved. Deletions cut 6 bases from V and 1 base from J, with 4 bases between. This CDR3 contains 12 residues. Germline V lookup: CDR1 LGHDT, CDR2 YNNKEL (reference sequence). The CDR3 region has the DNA TGTGCCAGCAGTGTTTCCTACAATGAGCAGTTCTTC. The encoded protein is CASSVSYNEQFF.

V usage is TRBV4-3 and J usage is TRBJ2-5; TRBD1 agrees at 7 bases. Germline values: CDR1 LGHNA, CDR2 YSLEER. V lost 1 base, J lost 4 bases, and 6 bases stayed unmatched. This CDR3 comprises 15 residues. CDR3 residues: CASSQGRTGVETQYF. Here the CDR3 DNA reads TGCGCCAGCAGCCAAGGACGGACAGGTGTAGAGACCCAGTACTTC.

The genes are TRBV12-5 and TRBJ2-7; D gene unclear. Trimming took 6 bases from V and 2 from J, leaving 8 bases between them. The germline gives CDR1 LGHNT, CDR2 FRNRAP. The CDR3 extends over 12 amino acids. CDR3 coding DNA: TGTGCTAGTGGGCTATCCACCTACGAGCAGTACTTC. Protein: CASGLSTYEQYF.

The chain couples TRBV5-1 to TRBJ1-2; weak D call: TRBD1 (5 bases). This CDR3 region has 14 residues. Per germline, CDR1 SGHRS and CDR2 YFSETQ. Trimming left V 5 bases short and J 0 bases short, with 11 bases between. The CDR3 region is CASSDSGANYGYTF. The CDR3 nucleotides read TGCGCCAGCAGTGACAGTGGGGCTAACTATGGCTACACCTTC.

The CDR3 here is CASSQDDGGLTEAFF. The CDR3 nucleotides read TGCGCCAGCAGCCAAGATGATGGGGGGCTTACTGAAGCTTTCTTT. This sequence joins TRBV4-1 and TRBJ1-1; weak D call: TRBD1 (6 bases). Trimming pared 0 bases from V and 5 bases from J, leaving 13 bases between. The CDR3 sequence is 15 residues long. Germline CDR1 and CDR2: MGHRA and YSYEKL.

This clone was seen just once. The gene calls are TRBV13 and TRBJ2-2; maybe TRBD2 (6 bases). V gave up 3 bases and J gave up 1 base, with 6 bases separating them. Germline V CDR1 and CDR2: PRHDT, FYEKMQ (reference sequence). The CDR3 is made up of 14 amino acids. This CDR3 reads CASSLGLNTGELFF. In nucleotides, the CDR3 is TGTGCCAGCAGCTTGGGACTGAACACCGGGGAGCTGTTTTTT.

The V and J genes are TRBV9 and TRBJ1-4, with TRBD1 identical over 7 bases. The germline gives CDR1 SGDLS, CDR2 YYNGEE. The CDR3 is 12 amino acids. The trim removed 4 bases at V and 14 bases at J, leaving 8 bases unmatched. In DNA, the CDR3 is TGTGCCAGCAGCCTTAGTGAGGGGGCTCTGTTTTTT. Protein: CASSLSEGALFF.

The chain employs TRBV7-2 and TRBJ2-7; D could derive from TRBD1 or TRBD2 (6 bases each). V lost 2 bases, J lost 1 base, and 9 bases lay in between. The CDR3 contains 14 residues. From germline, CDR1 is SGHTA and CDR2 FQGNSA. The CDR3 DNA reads TGTGCCAGCAGCTTAAGGAGGGGGTCCTACGAGCAGTACTTC. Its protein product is CASSLRRGSYEQYF.

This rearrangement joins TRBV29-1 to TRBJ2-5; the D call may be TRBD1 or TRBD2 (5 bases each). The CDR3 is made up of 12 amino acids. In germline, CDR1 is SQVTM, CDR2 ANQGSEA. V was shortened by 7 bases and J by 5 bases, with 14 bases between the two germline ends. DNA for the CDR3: TGCAGCGCCGGCTGGGGGAGTGAGACCCAGTACTTC. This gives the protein CSAGWGSETQYF.

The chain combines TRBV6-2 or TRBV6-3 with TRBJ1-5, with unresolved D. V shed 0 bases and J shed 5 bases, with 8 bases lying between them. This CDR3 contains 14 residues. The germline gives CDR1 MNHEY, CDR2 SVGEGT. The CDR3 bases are TGTGCCAGCAGTTACTCGCTACGAGATCAGCCCCAGCATTTT. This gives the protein CASSYSLRDQPQHF.

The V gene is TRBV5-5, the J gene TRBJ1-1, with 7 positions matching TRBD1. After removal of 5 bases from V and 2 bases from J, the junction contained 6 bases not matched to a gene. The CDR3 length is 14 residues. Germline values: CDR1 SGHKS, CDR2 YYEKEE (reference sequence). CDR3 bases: TGTGCCAGCAGTATACAGGGGATCAACACTGAAGCTTTCTTT. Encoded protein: CASSIQGINTEAFF.

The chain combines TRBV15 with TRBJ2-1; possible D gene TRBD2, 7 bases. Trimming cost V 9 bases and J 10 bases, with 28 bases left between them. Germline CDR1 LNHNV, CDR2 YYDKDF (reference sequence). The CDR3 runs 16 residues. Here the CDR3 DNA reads TGTGCCACGAAACCCCCGGGGCGGGGGCCCTTTGGGGAGCAGTTCTTC. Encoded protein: CATKPPGRGPFGEQFF.

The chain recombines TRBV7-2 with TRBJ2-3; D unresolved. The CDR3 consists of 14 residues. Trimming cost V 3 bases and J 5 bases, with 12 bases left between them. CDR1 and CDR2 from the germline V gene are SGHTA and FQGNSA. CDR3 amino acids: CASSFSQAGDTQYF. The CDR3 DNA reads TGTGCCAGCAGCTTCTCCCAAGCCGGAGATACGCAGTATTTT.

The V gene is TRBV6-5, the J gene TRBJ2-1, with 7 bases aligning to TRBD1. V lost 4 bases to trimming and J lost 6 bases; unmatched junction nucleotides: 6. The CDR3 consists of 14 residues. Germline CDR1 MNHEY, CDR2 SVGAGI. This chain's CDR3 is CASSSTRDSNEQFF. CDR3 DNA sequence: TGTGCCAGCAGTTCTACACGGGACAGCAATGAGCAGTTCTTC.

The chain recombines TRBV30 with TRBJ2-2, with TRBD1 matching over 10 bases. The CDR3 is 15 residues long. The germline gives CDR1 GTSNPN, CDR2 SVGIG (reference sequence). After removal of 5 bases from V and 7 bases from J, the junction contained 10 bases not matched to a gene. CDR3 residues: CAWGSGQGRIGELFF. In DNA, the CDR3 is TGTGCCTGGGGTTCGGGACAGGGGAGAATCGGGGAGCTGTTTTTT.

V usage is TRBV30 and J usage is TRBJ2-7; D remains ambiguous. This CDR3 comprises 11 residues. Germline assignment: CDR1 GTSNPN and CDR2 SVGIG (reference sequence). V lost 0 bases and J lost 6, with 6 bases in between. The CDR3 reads CAWSVRVEQYF. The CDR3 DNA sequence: TGTGCCTGGAGTGTACGGGTCGAGCAGTACTTC.

The CDR3 DNA is TGTGCCAGCAGTGAATCGTTTGGGGGCACCGGGGAGCTGTTTTTT. Translation: CASSESFGGTGELFF. V and J are TRBV6-1 and TRBJ2-2, with D perhaps assigned TRBD1 or TRBD2 (5 bases each). Deletions cut 2 bases from V and 4 bases from J, with 11 bases between. The length of the CDR3 is 15 residues. CDR1 MNHNS and CDR2 SASEGT come from the germline V gene.

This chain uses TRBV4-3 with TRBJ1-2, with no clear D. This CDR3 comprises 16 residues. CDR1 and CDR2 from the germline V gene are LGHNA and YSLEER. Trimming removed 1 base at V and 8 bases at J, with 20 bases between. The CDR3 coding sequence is TGCGCCAGCAGCCAAGGAGTCCGATCGAACCCTGCGGGCTACACCTTC. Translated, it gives CASSQGVRSNPAGYTF.

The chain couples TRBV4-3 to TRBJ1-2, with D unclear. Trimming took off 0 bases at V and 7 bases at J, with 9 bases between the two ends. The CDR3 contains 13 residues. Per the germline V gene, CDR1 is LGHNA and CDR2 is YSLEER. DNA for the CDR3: TGCGCCAGCAGCCAAGATCTAAGTCTTGGCTACACCTTC. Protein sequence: CASSQDLSLGYTF.

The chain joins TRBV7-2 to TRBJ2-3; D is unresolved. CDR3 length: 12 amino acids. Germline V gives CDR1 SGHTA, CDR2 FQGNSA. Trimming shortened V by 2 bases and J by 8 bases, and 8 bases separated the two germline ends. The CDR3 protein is CASSLSFRTQYF. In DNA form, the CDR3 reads TGTGCCAGCAGCTTAAGTTTTCGTACGCAGTATTTT.

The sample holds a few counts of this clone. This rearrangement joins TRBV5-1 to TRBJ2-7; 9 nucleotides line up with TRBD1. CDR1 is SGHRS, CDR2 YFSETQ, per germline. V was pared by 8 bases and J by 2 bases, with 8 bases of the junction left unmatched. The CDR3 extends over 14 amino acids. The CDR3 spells CASSPDRGPYEQYF. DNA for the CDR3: TGCGCCAGTTCTCCGGACAGGGGACCCTACGAGCAGTACTTC.

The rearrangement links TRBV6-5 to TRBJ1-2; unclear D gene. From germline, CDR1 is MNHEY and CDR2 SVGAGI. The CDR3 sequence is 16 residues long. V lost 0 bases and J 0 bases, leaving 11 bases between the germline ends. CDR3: CASSYSRRYSNYGYTF. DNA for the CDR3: TGTGCCAGCAGTTACTCCCGTCGATATTCTAACTATGGCTACACCTTC.

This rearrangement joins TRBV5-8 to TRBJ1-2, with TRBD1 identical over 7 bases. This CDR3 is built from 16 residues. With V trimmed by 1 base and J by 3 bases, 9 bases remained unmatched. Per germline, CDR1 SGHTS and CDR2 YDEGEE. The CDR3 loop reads CASSLTLYRGDYGYTF. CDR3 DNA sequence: TGTGCCAGCAGCTTGACCCTTTACAGGGGTGACTATGGCTACACCTTC.

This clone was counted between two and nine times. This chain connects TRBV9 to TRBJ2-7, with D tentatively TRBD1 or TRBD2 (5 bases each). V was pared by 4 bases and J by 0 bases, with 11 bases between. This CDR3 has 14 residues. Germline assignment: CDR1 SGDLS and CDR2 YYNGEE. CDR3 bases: TGTGCCAGCAGCTCGGGACCTTTCTCCTACGAGCAGTACTTC. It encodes CASSSGPFSYEQYF.